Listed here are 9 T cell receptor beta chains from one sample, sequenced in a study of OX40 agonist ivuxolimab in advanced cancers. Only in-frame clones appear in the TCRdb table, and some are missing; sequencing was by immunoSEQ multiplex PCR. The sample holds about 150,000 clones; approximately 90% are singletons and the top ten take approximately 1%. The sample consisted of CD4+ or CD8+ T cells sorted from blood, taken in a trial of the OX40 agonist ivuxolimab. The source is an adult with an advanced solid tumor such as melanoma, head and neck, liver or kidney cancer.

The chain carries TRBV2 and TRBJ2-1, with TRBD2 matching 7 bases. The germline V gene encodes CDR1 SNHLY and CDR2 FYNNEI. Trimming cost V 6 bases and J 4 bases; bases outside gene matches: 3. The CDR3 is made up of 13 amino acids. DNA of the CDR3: TGTGCCAGCAGCGGACTAGAGTACAATGAGCAGTTCTTC. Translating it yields CASSGLEYNEQFF.

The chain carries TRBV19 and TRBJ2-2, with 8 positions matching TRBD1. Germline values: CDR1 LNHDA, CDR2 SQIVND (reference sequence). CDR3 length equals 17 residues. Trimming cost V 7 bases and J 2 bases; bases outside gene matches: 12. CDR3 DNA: TGTGCCAGTACTCCATCCGAAGGGACAGGCAACACCGGGGAGCTGTTTTTT. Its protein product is CASTPSEGTGNTGELFF.

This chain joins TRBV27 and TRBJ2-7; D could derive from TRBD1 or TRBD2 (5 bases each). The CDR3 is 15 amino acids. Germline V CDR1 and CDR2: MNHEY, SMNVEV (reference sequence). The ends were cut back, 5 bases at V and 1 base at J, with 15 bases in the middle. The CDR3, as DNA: TGTGCCAGCAGTCCAGGGACCGAATTATCCTACGAGCAGTACTTC. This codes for CASSPGTELSYEQYF.

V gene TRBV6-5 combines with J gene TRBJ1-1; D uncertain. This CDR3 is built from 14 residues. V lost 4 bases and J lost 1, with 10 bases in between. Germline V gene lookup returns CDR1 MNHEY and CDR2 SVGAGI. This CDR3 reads CASSSDNKNTEAFF. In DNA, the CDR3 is TGTGCCAGCAGTTCCGACAACAAGAACACTGAAGCTTTCTTT.

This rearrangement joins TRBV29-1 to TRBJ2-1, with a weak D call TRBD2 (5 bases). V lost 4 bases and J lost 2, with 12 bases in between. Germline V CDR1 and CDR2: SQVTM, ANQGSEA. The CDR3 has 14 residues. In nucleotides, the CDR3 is TGCAGCGTTGTAAGAGGGCGGGCCTACAATGAGCAGTTCTTC. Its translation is CSVVRGRAYNEQFF.

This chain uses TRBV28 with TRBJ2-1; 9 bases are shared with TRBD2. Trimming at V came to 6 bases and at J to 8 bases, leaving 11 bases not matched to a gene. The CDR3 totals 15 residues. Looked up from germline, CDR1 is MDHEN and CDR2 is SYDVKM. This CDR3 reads CASSKGLAVIDEQFF. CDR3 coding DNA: TGTGCCAGCAGCAAGGGACTAGCAGTGATCGATGAGCAGTTCTTC.

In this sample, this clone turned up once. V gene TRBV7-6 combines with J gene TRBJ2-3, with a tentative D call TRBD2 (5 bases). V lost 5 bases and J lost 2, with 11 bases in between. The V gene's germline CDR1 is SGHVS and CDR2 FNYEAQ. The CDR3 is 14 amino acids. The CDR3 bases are TGTGCCAGCAGCCTAAACGGACTCACAGATACGCAGTATTTT. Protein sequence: CASSLNGLTDTQYF.

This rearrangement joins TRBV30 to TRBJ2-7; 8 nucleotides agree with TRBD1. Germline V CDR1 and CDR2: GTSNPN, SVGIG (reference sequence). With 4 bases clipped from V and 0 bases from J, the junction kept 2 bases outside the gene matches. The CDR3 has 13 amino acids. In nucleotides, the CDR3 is TGTGCCTGGACGACAGGGGTCTCCTACGAGCAGTACTTC. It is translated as CAWTTGVSYEQYF.

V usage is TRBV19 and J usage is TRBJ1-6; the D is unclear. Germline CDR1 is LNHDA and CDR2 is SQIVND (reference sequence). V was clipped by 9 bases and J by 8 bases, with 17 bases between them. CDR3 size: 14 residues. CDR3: CASAGRTWYSPLHF. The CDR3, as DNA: TGTGCCAGCGCAGGACGCACCTGGTATTCACCCCTCCACTTT.